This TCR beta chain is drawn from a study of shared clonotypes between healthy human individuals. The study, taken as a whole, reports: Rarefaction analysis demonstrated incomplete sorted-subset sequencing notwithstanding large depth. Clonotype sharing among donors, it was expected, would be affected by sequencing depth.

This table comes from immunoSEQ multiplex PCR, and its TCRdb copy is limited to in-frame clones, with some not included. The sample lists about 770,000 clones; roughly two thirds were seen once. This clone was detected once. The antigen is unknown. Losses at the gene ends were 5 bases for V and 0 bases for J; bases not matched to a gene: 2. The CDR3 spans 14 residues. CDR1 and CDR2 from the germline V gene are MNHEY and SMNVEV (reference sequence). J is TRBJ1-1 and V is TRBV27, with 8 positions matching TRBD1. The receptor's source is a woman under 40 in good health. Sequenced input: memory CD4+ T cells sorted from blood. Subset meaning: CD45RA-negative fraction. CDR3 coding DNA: TGTGCCAGCAGTGGGGACAGGCTGAACACTGAAGCTTTCTTT. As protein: CASSGDRLNTEAFF.